This T cell receptor beta chain was observed in a study of blood T cell repertoires in COVID-19. Study-wide context: T cells, B-cell-depleted T cells, or PBMCs provided the cDNA or gDNA that served as material.

Study processing details: Researchers report that nucleated cell counts were estimated from reference gene primer amplification. Profiling relied on immunoSEQ multiplex PCR, and the TCRdb table lists in-frame clones only, not all of them. The V and J calls and the clone size are those of that table, but D and trimming were determined from the DNA. The profile shows more than 95,000 clones, 70% to 90% of them singletons. There are 15 residues in the CDR3. From germline, CDR1 is LNHNV and CDR2 YYDKDF (reference sequence). The J segment lost 6 bases and the V segment lost 1 base, leaving 8 bases of the junction unmatched.

Sequencing used peripheral blood. The origin of this receptor is a man in his fifties or sixties with acute or convalescent COVID-19. The rearrangement joins TRBV15 to TRBJ1-2; 7 bases match TRBD1. The CDR3 nucleotides are TGTGCCACCAGCAGAGTACTTGACAGGGTGGATGGCTACACCTTC. It specifies CATSRVLDRVDGYTF.